This T cell receptor beta chain was sequenced during a study of cytomegalovirus exposure and HLA in healthy donors. Study-wide findings and caveats: The productive fraction for most TCR beta V segments was about 87% or about 30% in an earlier analysis.

Germline CDR1 reads MNHNY; CDR2 reads SVGAGI (reference sequence). V was clipped by 4 bases and J by 0 bases, with 13 bases between them. The CDR3 is 16 residues long. About this clone: Its antigen is undetermined.

PCR used 60 Vbeta primers and 13 Jbeta primers. The repertoire was sequenced with immunoSEQ multiplex PCR; TCRdb's copy has only in-frame clones and lacks some. The repertoire holds under 150,000 clones, around 83% seen once, with more than 0.9% in the top ten. The specimen was PBMCs. This clonotype originated in a male donor in good health and CMV-seropositive. J is TRBJ2-1 and V is TRBV6-6, with D maybe TRBD2 (6 bases). The DNA of the CDR3 is TGTGCCAGCAGTTCCTTGGGGGAGGTCTCCTACAATGAGCAGTTCTTC. This encodes CASSSLGEVSYNEQFF.